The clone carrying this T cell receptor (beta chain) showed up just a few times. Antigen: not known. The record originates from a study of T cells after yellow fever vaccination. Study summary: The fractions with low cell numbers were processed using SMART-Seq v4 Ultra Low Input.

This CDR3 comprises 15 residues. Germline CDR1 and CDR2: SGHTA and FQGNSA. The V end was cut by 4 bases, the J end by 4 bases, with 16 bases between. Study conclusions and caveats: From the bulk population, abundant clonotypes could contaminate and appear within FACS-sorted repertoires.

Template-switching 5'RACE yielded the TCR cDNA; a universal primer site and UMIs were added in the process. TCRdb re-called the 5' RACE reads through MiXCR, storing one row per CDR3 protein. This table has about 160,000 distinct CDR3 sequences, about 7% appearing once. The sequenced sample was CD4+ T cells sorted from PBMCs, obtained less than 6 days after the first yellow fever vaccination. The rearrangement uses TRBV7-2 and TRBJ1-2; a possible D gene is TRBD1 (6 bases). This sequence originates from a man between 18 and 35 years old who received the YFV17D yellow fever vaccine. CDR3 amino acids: CASSWNRDIFYGYTF. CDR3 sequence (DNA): TGTGCCAGCAGCTGGAACCGGGACATATTCTATGGCTACACCTTC.